This T cell receptor (delta chain) came from a study of gamma-delta T cells after stem cell transplantation. This clone was observed a few times. This DNA's translation and the protein TCRdb lists, from a much larger clone, do not match at residue 11, likely due to a read error; the protein shown is translated from the DNA. The germline V gene encodes CDR1 GEAIGNYY and CDR2 EKD. V was pared by 0 bases and J by 1 base, with 7 bases of the junction left unmatched. This CDR3 has 18 residues. TCRdb reapplied CATT to the RT-PCR reads. In the table there are around 16,000 delta-chain clones, roughly 9.1% of which are singletons.

The sample comprised gamma-delta T cells. The TCR sequence derives from a human donor. It is not recorded whose cells these are; they may come from a transplant donor. V gene TRDV2 combines with J gene TRDJ1; 13 bases are shared with TRDD3. This CDR3 is CACDTVLGDTMSTDKLIF. DNA for the CDR3: TGTGCCTGTGACACCGTACTGGGGGATACGATGAGCACCGATAAACTCATCTTT.